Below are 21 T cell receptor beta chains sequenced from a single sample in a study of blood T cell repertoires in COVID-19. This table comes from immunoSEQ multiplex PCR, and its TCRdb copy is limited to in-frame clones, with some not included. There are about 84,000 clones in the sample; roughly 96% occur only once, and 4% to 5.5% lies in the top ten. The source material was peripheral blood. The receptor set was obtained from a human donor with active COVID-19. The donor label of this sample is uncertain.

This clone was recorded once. CDR3 region: CASSQYSGTSLPDTQYF. The DNA for the CDR3 is TGCGCCAGCAGTCAATATTCAGGGACTAGTCTCCCGGATACGCAGTATTTT. V usage is TRBV23-1 and J usage is TRBJ2-3; 8 bases map to TRBD2. TRBV23-1 is identified as an open reading frame with a role that is uncertain. CDR3 length: 17 amino acids. J was trimmed by 6 bases and V by 1 base; bases with no gene match: 12.

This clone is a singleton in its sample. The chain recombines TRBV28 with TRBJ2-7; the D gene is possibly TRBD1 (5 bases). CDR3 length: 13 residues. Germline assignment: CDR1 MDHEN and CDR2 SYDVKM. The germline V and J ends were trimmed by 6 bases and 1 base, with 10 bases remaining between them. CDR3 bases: TGTGCCAGCAGGCAGGGCACTTCCTACGAGCAGTACTTC. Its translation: CASRQGTSYEQYF.

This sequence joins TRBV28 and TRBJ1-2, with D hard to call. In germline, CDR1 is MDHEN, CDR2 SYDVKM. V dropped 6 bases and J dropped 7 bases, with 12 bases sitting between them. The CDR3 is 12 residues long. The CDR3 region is CASRSQTGGYTF. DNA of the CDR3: TGTGCCAGCAGGTCCCAGACGGGTGGCTACACCTTC.

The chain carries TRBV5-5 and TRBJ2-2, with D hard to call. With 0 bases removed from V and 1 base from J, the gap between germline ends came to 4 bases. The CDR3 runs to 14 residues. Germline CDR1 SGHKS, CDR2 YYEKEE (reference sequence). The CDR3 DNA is TGTGCCAGCAGCTTGGAGCTGAACACCGGGGAGCTGTTTTTT. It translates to CASSLELNTGELFF.

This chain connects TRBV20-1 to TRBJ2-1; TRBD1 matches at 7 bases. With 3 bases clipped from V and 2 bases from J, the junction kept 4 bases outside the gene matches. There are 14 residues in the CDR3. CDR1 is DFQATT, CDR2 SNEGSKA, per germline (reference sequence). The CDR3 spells CSASAQGAYNEQFF. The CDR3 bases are TGCAGTGCTAGTGCGCAGGGGGCCTACAATGAGCAGTTCTTC.

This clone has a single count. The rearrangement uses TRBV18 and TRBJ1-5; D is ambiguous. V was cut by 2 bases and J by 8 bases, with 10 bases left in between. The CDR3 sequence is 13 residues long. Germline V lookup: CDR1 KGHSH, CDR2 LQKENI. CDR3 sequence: CASSPALEKPQHF. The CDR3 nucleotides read TGTGCCAGCTCACCAGCCTTAGAGAAGCCCCAGCATTTT.

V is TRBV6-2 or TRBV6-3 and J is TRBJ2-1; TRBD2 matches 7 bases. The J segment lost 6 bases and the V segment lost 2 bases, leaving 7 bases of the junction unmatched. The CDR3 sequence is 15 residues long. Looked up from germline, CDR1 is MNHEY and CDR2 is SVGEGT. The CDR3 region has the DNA TGTGCCAGCAGTTACGTGGCGGGAGCGGTCAATGAGCAGTTCTTC. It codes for CASSYVAGAVNEQFF.

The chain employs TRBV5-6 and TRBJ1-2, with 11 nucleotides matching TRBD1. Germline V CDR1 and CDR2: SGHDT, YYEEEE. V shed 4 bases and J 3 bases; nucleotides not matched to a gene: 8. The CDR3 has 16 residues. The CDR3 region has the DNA TGTGCCAGCAGCAAAGGACAGGGGGCGGCCTACTATGGCTACACCTTC. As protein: CASSKGQGAAYYGYTF.

This CDR3 is CASRPKTGGYTEAFF. Here the CDR3 DNA reads TGCGCCAGCAGACCGAAAACAGGGGGTTATACTGAAGCTTTCTTT. The rearrangement links TRBV5-1 to TRBJ1-1; TRBD1 aligns across 8 bases. CDR3 size: 15 residues. The junction had 11 bases not matched to a gene; V was cut back by 5 bases and J by 5 bases. Per germline, CDR1 SGHRS and CDR2 YFSETQ. Complete variable domain (other parts from reference TRBV5-1 and TRBJ1-1): KAGVTQTPRYLIKTRGQQVTLSCSPISGHRSVSWYQQTPGQGLQFLFEYFSETQRNKGNFPGRFSGRQFSNSRSEMNVSTLELGDSALYLCASRPKTGGYTEAFFGQGTRLTVV.

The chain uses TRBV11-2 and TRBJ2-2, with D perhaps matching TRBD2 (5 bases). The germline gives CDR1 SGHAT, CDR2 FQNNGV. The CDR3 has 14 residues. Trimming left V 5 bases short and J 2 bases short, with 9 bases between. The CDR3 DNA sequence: TGTGCCAGCAGCCCCGGGGTAAACACCGGGGAGCTGTTTTTT. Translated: CASSPGVNTGELFF.

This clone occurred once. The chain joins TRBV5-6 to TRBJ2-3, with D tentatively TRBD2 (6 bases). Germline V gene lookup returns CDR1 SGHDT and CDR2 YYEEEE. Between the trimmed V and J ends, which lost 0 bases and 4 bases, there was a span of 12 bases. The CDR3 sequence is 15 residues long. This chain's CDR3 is CASSLVGGVADTQYF. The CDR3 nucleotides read TGTGCCAGCAGCTTGGTGGGGGGAGTTGCAGATACGCAGTATTTT.

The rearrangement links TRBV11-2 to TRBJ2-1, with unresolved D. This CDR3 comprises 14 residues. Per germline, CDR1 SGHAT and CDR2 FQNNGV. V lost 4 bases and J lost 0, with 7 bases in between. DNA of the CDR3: TGTGCCAGCAGCTCACTAAGCTCCTACAATGAGCAGTTCTTC. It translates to CASSSLSSYNEQFF.

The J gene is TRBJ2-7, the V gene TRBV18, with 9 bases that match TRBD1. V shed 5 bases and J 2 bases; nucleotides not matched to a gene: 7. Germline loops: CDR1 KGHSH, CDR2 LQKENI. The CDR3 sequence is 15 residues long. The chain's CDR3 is CASSSGTGGAYEQYF. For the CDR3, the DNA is TGTGCCAGCTCATCAGGAACAGGGGGCGCCTACGAGCAGTACTTC.

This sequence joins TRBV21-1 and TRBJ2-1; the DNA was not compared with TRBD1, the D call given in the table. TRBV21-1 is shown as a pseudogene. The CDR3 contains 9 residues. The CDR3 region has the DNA TGTGCCAGCAGCAAAAACAGGTTCTTC. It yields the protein CASSKNRFF.

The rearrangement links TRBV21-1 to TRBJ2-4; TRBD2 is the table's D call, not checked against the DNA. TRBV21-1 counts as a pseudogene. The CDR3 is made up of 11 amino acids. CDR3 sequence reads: CARGETDLQYF. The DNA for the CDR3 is TGTGCCCGCGGGGAGACGGACCTTCAGTACTTC.

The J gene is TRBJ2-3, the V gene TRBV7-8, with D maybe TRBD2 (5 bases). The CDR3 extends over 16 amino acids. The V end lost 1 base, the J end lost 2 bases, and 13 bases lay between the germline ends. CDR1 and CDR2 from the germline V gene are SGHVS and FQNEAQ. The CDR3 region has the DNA TGTGCCAGCAGCTTAGTCTTATCGGGATTCACAGATACGCAGTATTTT. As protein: CASSLVLSGFTDTQYF.

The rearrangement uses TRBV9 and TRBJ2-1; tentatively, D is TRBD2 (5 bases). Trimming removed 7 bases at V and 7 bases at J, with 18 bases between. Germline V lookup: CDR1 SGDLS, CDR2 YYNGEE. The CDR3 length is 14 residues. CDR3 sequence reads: CASGPRAPGNEQFF. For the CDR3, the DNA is TGTGCCAGCGGACCCCGGGCCCCGGGAAATGAGCAGTTCTTC.

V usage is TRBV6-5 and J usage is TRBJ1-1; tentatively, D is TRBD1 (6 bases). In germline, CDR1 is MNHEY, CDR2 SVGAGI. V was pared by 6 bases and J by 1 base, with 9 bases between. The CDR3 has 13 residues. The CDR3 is CASRLTGNTEAFF. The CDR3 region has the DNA TGTGCCAGCAGGCTGACAGGGAACACTGAAGCTTTCTTT.

The CDR3 loop is CASSPQGRGYEQYF. The DNA of the CDR3 is TGTGCCAGCTCACCACAGGGAAGGGGCTACGAGCAGTACTTC. The gene calls are TRBV18 and TRBJ2-7; a possible D gene is TRBD1 (5 bases). The V and J ends lost 1 base and 3 bases respectively, with 10 bases between them. Germline V gene lookup returns CDR1 KGHSH and CDR2 LQKENI. The CDR3 extends over 14 amino acids.

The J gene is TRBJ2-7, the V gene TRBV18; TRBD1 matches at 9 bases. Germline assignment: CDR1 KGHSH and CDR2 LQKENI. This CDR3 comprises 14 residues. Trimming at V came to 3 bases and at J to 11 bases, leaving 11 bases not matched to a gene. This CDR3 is CASSPGQGLTGKYF. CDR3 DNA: TGTGCCAGCTCACCGGGACAGGGTTTGACTGGAAAGTACTTC.

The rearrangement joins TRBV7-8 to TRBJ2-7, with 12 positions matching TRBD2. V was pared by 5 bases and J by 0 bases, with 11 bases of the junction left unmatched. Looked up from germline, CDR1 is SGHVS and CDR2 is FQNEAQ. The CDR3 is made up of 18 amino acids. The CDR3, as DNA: TGTGCCAGCAGCCCAAGACTAGCGGGGGCGACTAACTCCTACGAGCAGTACTTC. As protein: CASSPRLAGATNSYEQYF.